These 6 T cell receptor beta chains share one sample of origin, sequenced in a study of post-analysis software for immune sequencing data. Study findings and constraints: TRBV5-6, TRBV5-1 and TRBV20-1 belonged to a set of roughly five TRBV segments that were more frequent in patients than controls.

These receptors' antigens are unknown. Built from TCR beta cDNA, the libraries had unique molecular identifiers in them. TCRdb fed the PCR reads into MiXCR, producing one record per CDR3 protein. Here the sample spans hundreds of thousands of distinct CDR3 sequences, around 60% being singletons. Sequenced: blood. These receptors were collected from a girl aged 2 to 9 with multiple sclerosis.

This clonotype was seen more than once but under ten times. The V and J genes are TRBV20-1 and TRBJ2-3, with D possibly called TRBD1 or TRBD2 (5 bases each). The CDR3 is 14 amino acids. CDR1 is DFQATT, CDR2 SNEGSKA, per germline (reference sequence). The ends were cut back, 6 bases at V and 10 bases at J, with 23 bases in the middle. The CDR3 loop reads CSARKGNNLGAQYF. DNA for the CDR3: TGCAGTGCCCGAAAGGGGAATAATCTGGGAGCGCAGTATTTT.

The gene calls are TRBV28 and TRBJ2-7; 10 bases are a match to TRBD1. CDR1 is MDHEN, CDR2 SYDVKM, per germline. CDR3 size: 15 residues. V was clipped by 7 bases and J by 2 bases; unmatched bases: 8. The CDR3 bases are TGTGCCAGCACGATTCCGGGACAGGGGCCCTACGAGCAGTACTTC. Protein product: CASTIPGQGPYEQYF.

Here the CDR3 reads CASTRTSGDYEQYF. CDR3 nucleotide sequence: TGTGCCAGTACGCGGACTAGCGGAGACTACGAGCAGTACTTC. V is TRBV27 and J is TRBJ2-7; 10 positions match TRBD2. Germline trimming cut 9 bases from V and 3 bases from J; bases unmatched to any gene: 8. The germline gives CDR1 MNHEY, CDR2 SMNVEV (reference sequence). The CDR3 has 14 amino acids.

This clonotype came up a few times. V and J are TRBV29-1 and TRBJ1-2, with D unclear. Germline lookup yields CDR1 SQVTM and CDR2 ANQGSEA. V dropped 4 bases and J dropped 0 bases, with 15 bases sitting between them. This CDR3 comprises 15 residues. The CDR3 sequence is CSVGRGTDSNYGYTF. The CDR3 region has the DNA TGCAGCGTTGGACGGGGTACAGACTCTAACTATGGCTACACCTTC. The complete variable domain, with remaining parts taken from reference TRBV29-1 and TRBJ1-2, reads SAVISQKPSRDICQRGTSLTIQCQVDSQVTMMFWYRQQPGQSLTLIATANQGSEATYESGFVIDKFPISRPNLTFSTLTVSNMSPEDSSIYLCSVGRGTDSNYGYTFGSGTRLTVV.

In its sample, this clonotype was seen once. This chain connects TRBV5-1 to TRBJ2-5; D is perhaps TRBD2 (6 bases). From germline, CDR1 is SGHRS and CDR2 YFSETQ. The CDR3 has 15 residues. The V end was cut by 0 bases, the J end by 3 bases, with 12 bases between. CDR3 sequence reads: CASSLGVSGEETQYF. The CDR3 DNA follows: TGCGCCAGCAGCTTGGGCGTTTCGGGGGAAGAGACCCAGTACTTC.

The chain recombines TRBV27 with TRBJ2-7, with D possibly matching TRBD2 (6 bases). Germline loops: CDR1 MNHEY, CDR2 SMNVEV (reference sequence). V gave up 7 bases and J gave up 7 bases, with 20 bases separating them. This CDR3 is 14 amino acids long. CDR3 DNA sequence: TGTGCCAGCACCGACTTGACTAGGCTCGGGGAGCAGTACTTC. Translation gives CASTDLTRLGEQYF.